The rows below give T cell receptor beta chains drawn from one sample of a study of CD8 T cells in Susac syndrome. TCRdb reprocessed the immunoSEQ multiplex PCR reads with MiXCR, giving one entry per CDR3 protein. The top ten clones hold 0.28% of a sample with over 100,000 distinct CDR3 sequences, about 95% of them seen once. Source material: CD8+ T cells from PBMCs. Receptors were obtained from a human donor with Susac syndrome. CDR3s include the opening cysteine and the closing phenylalanine or tryptophan. D genes are given only for firm matches. A row's size may be missing; if present it is once, few, many or a size class.

v_call	clone_size	cdr3_length	d_call	j_call	cdr3_nt	cdr3_aa
TRBV20-1	.	12	.	TRBJ2-7	TGCAGTGCTAGAGATCTAGGGCTCGAGCAGTACTTC	CSARDLGLEQYF
TRBV12-3/TRBV12-4	.	16	.	TRBJ1-3	TGTGCCAGCAGTTTGGCCAGGGAGGAACCTGGAAACACCATATATTTT	CASSLAREEPGNTIYF
TRBV12-3/TRBV12-4	few	14	.	TRBJ1-1	TGTGCCAGCAGTTTAGCGGGGGGTAGCACTGAAGCTTTCTTT	CASSLAGGSTEAFF
TRBV12-3/TRBV12-4	.	15	.	TRBJ2-3	TGTGCCAGCATCTTTAGTTGGGAGTCGACAGATACGCAGTATTTT	CASIFSWESTDTQYF
TRBV27	once	14	TRBD1	TRBJ2-2	TGTGCCACCCGGGACAGGGGACGGACCGGGGAGCTGTTTTTT	CATRDRGRTGELFF
TRBV27	.	16	TRBD2	TRBJ2-7	TGTGCCAGCAGTTGGGGCGGGGGGGGCTTGAAGTACGAGCAGTACTTC	CASSWGGGGLKYEQYF
TRBV9	few	13	.	TRBJ1-1	TGTGCCAGCAGCGTAGTGGTTACTACTGAAGCTTTCTTT	CASSVVVTTEAFF
TRBV11-2	.	17	TRBD2	TRBJ2-3	TGTGCCAGCAGCCAATCGGCCCAGCGGGGGGGCACAGATACGCAGTATTTT	CASSQSAQRGGTDTQYF
TRBV12-3/TRBV12-4	.	15	.	TRBJ1-6	TGTGCCAGCAGTTCGGGCAGGGTGGGCAATTCACCCCTCCACTTT	CASSSGRVGNSPLHF
TRBV5-4	.	12	.	TRBJ2-1	TGTGCCAGCAGCCTGCAATTAGGGGTTCAGTTCTTC	CASSLQLGVQFF
TRBV29-1	.	14	TRBD2	TRBJ2-5	TGCAGCGTTGTTCCCCTAGCGGGGGTGGAGACCCAGTACTTC	CSVVPLAGVETQYF
TRBV29-1	.	12	.	TRBJ2-7	TGCAGCGTTGAGGATGGGGAGGACGAGCAGTACTTC	CSVEDGEDEQYF
TRBV27	.	11	.	TRBJ2-5	TGTGCCAGCGGCCCGAAGGAGACCCAGTACTTC	CASGPKETQYF
TRBV15	.	14	.	TRBJ2-3	TGTGCCACCACCCCCGATGCAAACGGGGATACGCAGTATTTT	CATTPDANGDTQYF
TRBV5-4	.	15	.	TRBJ1-6	TGTGCCAGCAGCCTTTCGAGGGGGAGGAATTCACCCCTCCACTTT	CASSLSRGRNSPLHF
TRBV29-1	.	14	TRBD1	TRBJ1-2	TGCAGCGTGCCCGGACAGGGGGCGGACTATGGCTACACCTTC	CSVPGQGADYGYTF
TRBV12-3/TRBV12-4	.	15	.	TRBJ1-1	TGTGCCAGCAGTTCCCCGGGGGGGCGTTGGACTGAAGCTTTCTTT	CASSSPGGRWTEAFF
TRBV19	.	14	TRBD1	TRBJ1-5	TGTGCCAGTAGTAGCCGACAGGGCGATCAGCCCCAGCATTTT	CASSSRQGDQPQHF
TRBV20-1	.	12	.	TRBJ2-5	TGCAGTGCCGCTGAGTGGTCGGAGACCCAGTACTTC	CSAAEWSETQYF
TRBV6-6	once	16	.	TRBJ2-1	TGTGCCAGCGCCCGCGGGGCGGGGGCCATCTACAATGAGCAGTTCTTC	CASARGAGAIYNEQFF
TRBV20-1	.	16	TRBD2	TRBJ2-3	TGCAGTGCTAGAGATCTAACGGGACTAGGGGCAGATACGCAGTATTTT	CSARDLTGLGADTQYF
TRBV7-9	.	14	TRBD1	TRBJ2-7	TGTGCCAGCAGCTTCGACAGGGGACTCAACGAGCAGTACTTC	CASSFDRGLNEQYF
TRBV7-9	.	11	.	TRBJ2-5	TGTGCCAGCAGTAAAGTAGAGACCCAGTACTTC	CASSKVETQYF
TRBV9	.	13	.	TRBJ1-5	TGTGCCAGCAGCGTAGACGGGACGGAGCCCCAGCATTTT	CASSVDGTEPQHF
TRBV3-1	.	15	TRBD1	TRBJ1-2	TGTGCCAGCAGCCCGATATTAACAGGGGGTGGTGGCTACACCTTC	CASSPILTGGGGYTF
TRBV6-1	.	16	TRBD1	TRBJ1-6	TGTGCCAGCAGAGTCCGGGACAGGGGAACAAATTCACCCCTCCACTTT	CASRVRDRGTNSPLHF
TRBV6-1	.	12	.	TRBJ1-1	TGTGCCAGCAGTGAAGGAATGACTGAAGCTTTCTTT	CASSEGMTEAFF
TRBV5-4	.	16	TRBD2	TRBJ2-3	TGTGCCAGCAGCTCACCGGGACTAGCGACGACAGATACGCAGTATTTT	CASSSPGLATTDTQYF
TRBV6-5	once	15	.	TRBJ2-5	TGTGCCAGCAGTCGCACCCCAGGGGATCAAGAGACCCAGTACTTC	CASSRTPGDQETQYF
TRBV12-3/TRBV12-4	.	12	.	TRBJ2-7	TGTGCCAGCAGTTCCCCGCCCTACGAGCAGTACTTC	CASSSPPYEQYF
TRBV9	.	15	.	TRBJ2-2	TGTGCCAGCAGCGTAGGTGTACGGCACACCGGGGAGCTGTTTTTT	CASSVGVRHTGELFF
TRBV7-9	.	12	.	TRBJ2-3	TGTGCCGGGACCGGGCGCACAGATACGCAGTATTTT	CAGTGRTDTQYF